This T cell receptor beta chain came from a study of blood T cell repertoires in COVID-19. As for the study in general: The analysed material was cDNA or gDNA that came from T cells, B-cell-depleted T cells, or PBMCs.

Looked up from germline, CDR1 is LNHDA and CDR2 is SQIVND (reference sequence). This CDR3 has 16 residues. V lost 4 bases, J lost 0 bases, and 5 bases stayed unmatched. Participants came from around 25 US areas, aged about 18 to 90 years. The protocol was immunoSEQ multiplex PCR, while the TCRdb copy is restricted to in-frame clones and leaves out a portion. The sample records roughly 180,000 clones, around 83% being singletons. This receptor was identified in a woman aged 45-65 years in a cohort exposed to, infected with or recovered from COVID-19 (not recorded which). J is TRBJ1-5 and V is TRBV19; 8 bases map to TRBD1. Material: PBMCs or T cells enriched from blood (not recorded which). The CDR3 spells CASSTSTGVSNQPQHF. The CDR3 DNA is TGTGCCAGTAGTACCTCGACAGGGGTTAGCAATCAGCCCCAGCATTTT. Using reference TRBV19 and TRBJ1-5 for the parts outside the CDR3, the full variable domain is DGGITQSPKYLFRKEGQNVTLSCEQNLNHDAMYWYRQDPGQGLRLIYYSQIVNDFQKGDIAEGYSVSREKKESFPLTVTSAQKNPTAFYLCASSTSTGVSNQPQHFGDGTRLSIL.